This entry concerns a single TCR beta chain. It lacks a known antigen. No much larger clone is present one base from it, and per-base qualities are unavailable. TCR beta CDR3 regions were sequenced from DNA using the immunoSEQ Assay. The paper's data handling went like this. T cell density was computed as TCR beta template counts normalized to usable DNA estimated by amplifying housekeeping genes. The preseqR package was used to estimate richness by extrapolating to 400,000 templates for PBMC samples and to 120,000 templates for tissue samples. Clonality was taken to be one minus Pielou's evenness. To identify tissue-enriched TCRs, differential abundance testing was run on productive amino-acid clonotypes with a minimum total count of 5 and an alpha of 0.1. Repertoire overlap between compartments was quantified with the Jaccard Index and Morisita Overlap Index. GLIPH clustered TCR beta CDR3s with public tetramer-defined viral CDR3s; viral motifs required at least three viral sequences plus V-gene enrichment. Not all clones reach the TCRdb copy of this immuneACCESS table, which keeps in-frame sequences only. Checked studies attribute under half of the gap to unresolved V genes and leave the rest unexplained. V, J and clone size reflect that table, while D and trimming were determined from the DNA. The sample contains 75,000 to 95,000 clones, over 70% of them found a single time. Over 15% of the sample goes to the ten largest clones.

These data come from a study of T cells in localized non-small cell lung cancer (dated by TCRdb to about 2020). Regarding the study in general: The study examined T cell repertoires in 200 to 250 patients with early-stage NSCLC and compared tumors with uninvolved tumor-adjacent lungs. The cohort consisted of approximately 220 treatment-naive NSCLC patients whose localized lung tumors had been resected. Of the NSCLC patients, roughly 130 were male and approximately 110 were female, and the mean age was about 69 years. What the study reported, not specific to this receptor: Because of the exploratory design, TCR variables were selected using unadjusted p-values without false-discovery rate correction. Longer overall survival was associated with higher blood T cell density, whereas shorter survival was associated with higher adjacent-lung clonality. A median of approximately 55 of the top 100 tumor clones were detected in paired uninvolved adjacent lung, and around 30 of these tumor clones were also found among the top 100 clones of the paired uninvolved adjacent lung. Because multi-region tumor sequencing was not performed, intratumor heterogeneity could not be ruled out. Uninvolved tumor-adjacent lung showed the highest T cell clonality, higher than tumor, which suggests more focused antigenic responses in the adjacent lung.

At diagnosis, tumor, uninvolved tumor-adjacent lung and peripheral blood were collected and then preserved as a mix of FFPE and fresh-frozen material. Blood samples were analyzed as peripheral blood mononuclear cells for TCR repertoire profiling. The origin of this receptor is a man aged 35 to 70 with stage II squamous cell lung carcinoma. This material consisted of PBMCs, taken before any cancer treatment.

CDR3 protein: CASPRGTGQNTEAFF. The DNA is TGTGCCAGCCCCCGGGGGACAGGACAGAACACTGAAGCTTTCTTT. The chain is encoded by TRBV27 joined to TRBJ1-1; 8 of the junction bases match TRBD1. From cysteine to phenylalanine, the CDR3 is 15 amino acids long. Only the CDR3 part of the read is kept: 45 bases, read in frame from the first base. Unmatched junction bases come to 9, with V trimmed by 8 bases and J by 1 base. From a lookup of the germline V gene (reference sequence), CDR1 and CDR2 are MNHEY and SMNVEV.